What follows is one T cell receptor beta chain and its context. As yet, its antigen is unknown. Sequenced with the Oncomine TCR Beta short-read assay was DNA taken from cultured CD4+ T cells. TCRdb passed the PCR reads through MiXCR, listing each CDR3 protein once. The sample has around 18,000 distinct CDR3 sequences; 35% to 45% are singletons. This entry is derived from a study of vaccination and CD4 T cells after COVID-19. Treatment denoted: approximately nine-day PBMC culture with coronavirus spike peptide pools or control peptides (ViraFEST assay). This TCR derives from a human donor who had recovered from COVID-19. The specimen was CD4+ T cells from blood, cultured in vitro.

The CDR3 loop reads CASSEAQGGMDEQYF. The DNA for the CDR3 is TGTGCCAGCAGTGAAGCGCAGGGGGGGATGGACGAGCAGTACTTC. The chain links TRBV6-1 to TRBJ2-7, with D perhaps assigned TRBD1 or TRBD2 (7 bases each). The germline V and J ends were trimmed by 0 bases and 5 bases, with 14 bases remaining between them. The CDR3 has 15 residues. From germline, CDR1 is MNHNS and CDR2 SASEGT.